This T cell receptor beta chain stems from a study of cytomegalovirus exposure and HLA in healthy donors. 13 Jbeta primers and 60 Vbeta primers were used for the PCR. The table came from immunoSEQ multiplex PCR; TCRdb's copy has only in-frame clones and leaves some out. This table holds approximately 85,000 clones, 75% to 90% found once. Turning to this clone: What it recognizes is unknown.

Findings of the study overall: When analyzed later, the rates of TCR association showed variation by HLA locus, with DRB1 the most and HLA-C the fewest. While the bulk of TCR sequences proved rare, some public TCRs turned up in many donors. Presence/absence analyses assumed roughly uniform sequencing depth across donors. With further analysis later on, most CMV-associated TCR beta chains appeared HLA-restricted.

The trim removed 0 bases at V and 7 bases at J, leaving 19 bases unmatched. Germline values: CDR1 SGHNT, CDR2 YYREEE (reference sequence). The CDR3 is 20 amino acids. This TCR came from a man aged 45 to 65 in good health and CMV-seropositive. The chain has TRBV5-4 and TRBJ2-1, with 10 nucleotides matching TRBD2. The specimen sequenced was PBMCs. CDR3 protein: CASSLGRTGYSGRRRNEQFF. CDR3 DNA: TGTGCCAGCAGCTTGGGAAGGACAGGGTATAGCGGGAGGAGGCGAAATGAGCAGTTCTTC.